The present T cell receptor (beta chain) was sequenced within a study of blood T cell repertoires in COVID-19. At the level of the study: From T cells, B-cell-depleted T cells, or PBMCs came the material, which was cDNA or gDNA.

Study processing details: Reference gene primer amplification in the assay estimated nucleated cell counts. TCRdb's table, derived via immunoSEQ multiplex PCR, lists solely in-frame clones and lacks some. V and J calls and clone size are copied from that table; D and trimming were computed from the DNA. This sample carries 100,000 or so clones, around four fifths of them seen once, and the ten largest clones take around 30%. J gave up 9 bases and V 5 bases, and 10 bases lay outside the gene matches. The CDR3 has 14 residues. The V gene's germline CDR1 is SGHTA and CDR2 FQGNSA. The chain links TRBV7-2 to TRBJ2-1, with 7 bases that match TRBD2. The sequence derives from an older man with active or convalescent COVID-19. Material for sequencing was peripheral blood. The CDR3 nucleotides are TGTGCCAGCAGCCGGACTAGAAGTACGAGTGAGCAGTTCTTC. Protein sequence: CASSRTRSTSEQFF.